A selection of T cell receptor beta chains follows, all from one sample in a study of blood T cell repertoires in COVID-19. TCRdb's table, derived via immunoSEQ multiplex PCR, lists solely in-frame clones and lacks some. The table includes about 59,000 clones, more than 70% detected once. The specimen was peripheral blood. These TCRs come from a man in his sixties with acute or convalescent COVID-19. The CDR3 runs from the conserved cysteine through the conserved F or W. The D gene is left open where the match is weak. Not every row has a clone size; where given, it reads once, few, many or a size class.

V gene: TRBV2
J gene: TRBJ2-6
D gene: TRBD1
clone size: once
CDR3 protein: CASRAGTGGGANVLTF
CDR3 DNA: TGTGCCAGCAGAGCCGGGACAGGGGGAGGGGCCAACGTCCTGACTTTC

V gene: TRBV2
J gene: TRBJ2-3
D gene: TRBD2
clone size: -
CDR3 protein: CASSERVGLAGSTDTQYF
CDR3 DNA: TGTGCCAGCAGTGAACGAGTGGGATTAGCGGGGTCCACAGATACGCAGTATTTT

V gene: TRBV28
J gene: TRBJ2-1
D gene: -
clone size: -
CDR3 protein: CASSFGSTRNEQFF
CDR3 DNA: TGTGCCAGCAGTTTCGGGTCAACCCGCAATGAGCAGTTCTTC

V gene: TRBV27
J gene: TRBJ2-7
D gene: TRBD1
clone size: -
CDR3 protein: CASSLDRGPYEQYF
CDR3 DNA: TGTGCCAGCAGTTTGGACAGGGGCCCCTACGAGCAGTACTTC

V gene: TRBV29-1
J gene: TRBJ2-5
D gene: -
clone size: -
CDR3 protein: CSVEGGSQTQYF
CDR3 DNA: TGCAGCGTTGAAGGCGGGTCGCAGACCCAGTACTTC

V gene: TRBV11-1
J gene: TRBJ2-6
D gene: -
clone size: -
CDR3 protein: CASSPGGTGANVLTF
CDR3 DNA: TGTGCCAGCAGCCCCGGGGGTACCGGGGCCAACGTCCTGACTTTC

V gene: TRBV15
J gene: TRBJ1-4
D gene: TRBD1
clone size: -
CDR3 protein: CATSRGQGAGVEKLFF
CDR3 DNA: TGTGCCACCAGCAGAGGTCAGGGGGCAGGCGTTGAAAAACTGTTTTTT

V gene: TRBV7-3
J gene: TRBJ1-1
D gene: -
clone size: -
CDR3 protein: CASSPQVNTEAFF
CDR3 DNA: TGTGCCAGCAGCCCGCAGGTTAACACTGAAGCTTTCTTT

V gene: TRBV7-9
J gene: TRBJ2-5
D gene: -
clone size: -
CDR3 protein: CASSSVRGMLRAQYF
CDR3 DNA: TGTGCCAGCAGCTCCGTCCGGGGAATGCTCCGGGCCCAGTACTTC

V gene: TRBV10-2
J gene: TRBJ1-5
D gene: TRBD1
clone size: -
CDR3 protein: CASSETGVGGASNQPQHF
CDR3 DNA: TGCGCCAGCAGTGAGACAGGGGTGGGGGGTGCGAGCAATCAGCCCCAACATTTT

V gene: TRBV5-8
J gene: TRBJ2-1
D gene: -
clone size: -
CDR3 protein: CASSRGQFPLSEQFF
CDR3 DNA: TGTGCCAGCAGCCGGGGACAATTCCCTCTCAGCGAGCAGTTCTTC

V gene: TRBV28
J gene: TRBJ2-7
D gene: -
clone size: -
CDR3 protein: CASNTGHLYEQYF
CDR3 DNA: TGTGCCAGCAACACAGGGCACTTATACGAGCAGTACTTC

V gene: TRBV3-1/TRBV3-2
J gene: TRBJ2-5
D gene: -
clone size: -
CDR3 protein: CASSQAGSSLAQYF
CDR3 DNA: TGTGCCAGCAGCCAGGCGGGATCTAGCTTGGCCCAGTACTTC

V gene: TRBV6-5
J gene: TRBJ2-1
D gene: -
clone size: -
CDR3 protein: CASGGSYNEQFF
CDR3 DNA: TGTGCCAGCGGGGGGTCCTACAATGAGCAGTTCTTC

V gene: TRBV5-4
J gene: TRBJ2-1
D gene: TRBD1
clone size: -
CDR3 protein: CASSSGTAAPSYNEQFF
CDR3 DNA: TGTGCCAGCAGCTCTGGGACAGCCGCCCCCTCCTACAATGAGCAGTTCTTC

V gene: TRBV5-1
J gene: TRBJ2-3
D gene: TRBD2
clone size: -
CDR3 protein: CASSFTGTSYDTQYF
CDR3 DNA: TGCGCCAGCAGCTTTACCGGGACTAGCTACGATACGCAGTATTTT

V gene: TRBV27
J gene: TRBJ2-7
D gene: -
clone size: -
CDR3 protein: CASRVTASTYEQYF
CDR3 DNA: TGTGCCAGCAGGGTCACAGCCTCCACCTACGAGCAGTACTTC

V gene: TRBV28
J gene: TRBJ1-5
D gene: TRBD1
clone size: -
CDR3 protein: CASSSGTVGNQPQHF
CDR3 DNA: TGTGCCAGCAGTTCCGGGACAGTGGGAAATCAGCCCCAGCATTTT

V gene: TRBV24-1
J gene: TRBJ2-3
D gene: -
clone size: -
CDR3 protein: CATSPGEGGPPDTQYF
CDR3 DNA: TGTGCCACCAGCCCGGGAGAGGGGGGGCCCCCAGATACGCAGTATTTT

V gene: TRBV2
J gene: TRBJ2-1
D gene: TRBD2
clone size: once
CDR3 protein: CASSDGLAGGSTERNEQFF
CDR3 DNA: TGTGCCAGCAGTGATGGACTAGCGGGGGGCTCGACGGAACGCAATGAGCAGTTCTTC

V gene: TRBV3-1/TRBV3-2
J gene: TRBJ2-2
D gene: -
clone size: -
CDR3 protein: CASSPPTRTTGTGELFF
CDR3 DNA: TGTGCCAGCAGCCCCCCAACCCGGACTACAGGCACCGGGGAGCTGTTTTTT

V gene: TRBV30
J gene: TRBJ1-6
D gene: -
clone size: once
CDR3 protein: CAWGTGSSYNSPLHF
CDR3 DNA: TGTGCCTGGGGCACGGGGAGCTCCTATAATTCACCCCTCCACTTT

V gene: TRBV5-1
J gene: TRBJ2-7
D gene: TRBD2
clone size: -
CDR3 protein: CASSLVSGGVYEQYF
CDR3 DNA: TGCGCCAGCAGCTTGGTTAGCGGGGGGGTCTACGAGCAGTACTTC

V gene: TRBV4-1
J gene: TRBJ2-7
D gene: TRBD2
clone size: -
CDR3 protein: CASSQVTSGAYEQYF
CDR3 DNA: TGCGCCAGCAGCCAAGTGACTAGCGGGGCCTACGAGCAGTACTTC

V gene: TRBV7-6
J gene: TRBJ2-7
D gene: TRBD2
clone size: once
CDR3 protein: CASSPRLAGVYEQYF
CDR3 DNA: TGTGCCAGCAGCCCCCGGCTAGCGGGGGTTTACGAGCAGTACTTC

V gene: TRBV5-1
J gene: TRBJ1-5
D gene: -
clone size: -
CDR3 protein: CASSLDPMSNQPQHF
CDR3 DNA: TGCGCCAGCAGCTTGGACCCTATGAGCAATCAGCCCCAGCATTTT

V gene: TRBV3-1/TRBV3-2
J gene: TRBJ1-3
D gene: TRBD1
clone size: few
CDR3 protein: CATGGLSGNTIYF
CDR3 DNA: TGTGCGACAGGGGGCCTCTCTGGAAACACCATATATTTT

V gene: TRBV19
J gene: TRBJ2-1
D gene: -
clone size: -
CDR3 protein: CASSIGAGKQARHNEQFF
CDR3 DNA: TGTGCCAGTAGTATAGGAGCAGGGAAACAGGCTCGACACAATGAGCAGTTCTTC

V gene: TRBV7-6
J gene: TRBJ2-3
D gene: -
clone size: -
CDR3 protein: CASSSRAGYTDTQYF
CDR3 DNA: TGTGCCAGCAGTTCCCGGGCGGGATACACAGATACGCAGTATTTT

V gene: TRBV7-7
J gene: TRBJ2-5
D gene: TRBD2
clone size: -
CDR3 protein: CASSRAGAKGETQYF
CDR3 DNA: TGTGCTAGCAGCCGAGCGGGGGCGAAGGGGGAGACCCAGTACTTC

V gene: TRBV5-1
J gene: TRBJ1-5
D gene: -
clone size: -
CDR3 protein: CASSLADSNNQPQHF
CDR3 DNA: TGCGCCAGCAGCTTGGCGGACAGCAACAATCAGCCCCAGCATTTT

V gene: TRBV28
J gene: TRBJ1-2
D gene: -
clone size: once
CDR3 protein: CASSLGQGKYGYTF
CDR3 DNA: TGTGCCAGCAGTTTGGGGCAGGGGAAATATGGCTACACCTTC

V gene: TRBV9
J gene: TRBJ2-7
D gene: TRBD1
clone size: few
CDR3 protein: CASTPQGGGEQYF
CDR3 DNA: TGTGCCAGCACCCCACAGGGGGGAGGCGAGCAGTACTTC

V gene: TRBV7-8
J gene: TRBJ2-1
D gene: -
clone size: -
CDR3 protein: CASSLGQGRSEQFF
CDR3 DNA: TGTGCCAGCAGCTTAGGGCAGGGTAGGAGTGAGCAGTTCTTC

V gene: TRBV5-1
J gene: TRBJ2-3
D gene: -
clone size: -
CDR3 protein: CASSTDNTATDTQYF
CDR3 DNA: TGCGCCAGCAGCACGGACAACACTGCCACAGATACGCAGTATTTT

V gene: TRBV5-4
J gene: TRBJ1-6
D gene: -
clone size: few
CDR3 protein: CASSLMGSSYNSPLHF
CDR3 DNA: TGTGCCAGCAGCTTGATGGGGAGCTCCTATAATTCACCCCTCCACTTT

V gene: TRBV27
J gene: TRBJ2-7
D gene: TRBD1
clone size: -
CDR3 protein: CASSNRGENSYEQYF
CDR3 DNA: TGTGCCAGCAGTAACAGGGGGGAAAATTCCTACGAGCAGTACTTC

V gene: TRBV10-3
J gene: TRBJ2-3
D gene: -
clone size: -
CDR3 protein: CAIRPPETDTQYF
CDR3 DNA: TGTGCCATCAGACCCCCTGAGACAGATACGCAGTATTTT

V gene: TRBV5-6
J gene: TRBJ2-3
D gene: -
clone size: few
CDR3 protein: CASSSLGGAYGTDTQYF
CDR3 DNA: TGTGCCAGCAGCTCCCTCGGTGGGGCTTACGGCACAGATACGCAGTATTTT

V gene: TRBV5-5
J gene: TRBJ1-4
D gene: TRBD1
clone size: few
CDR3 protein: CASSLSGQGAVEKLFF
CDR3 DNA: TGTGCCAGCAGCTTGTCGGGACAGGGGGCGGTTGAAAAACTGTTTTTT

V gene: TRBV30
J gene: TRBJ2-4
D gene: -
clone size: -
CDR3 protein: CAWSLGPGGRNIQYF
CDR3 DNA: TGTGCCTGGAGTCTGGGGCCAGGGGGGAGGAACATTCAGTACTTC

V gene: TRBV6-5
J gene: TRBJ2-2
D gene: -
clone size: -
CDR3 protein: CASSSRVTGELFF
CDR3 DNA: TGTGCCAGCAGTTCCCGCGTCACCGGGGAGCTGTTTTTT

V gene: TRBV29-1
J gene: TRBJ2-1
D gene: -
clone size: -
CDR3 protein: CSVDNVEQFF
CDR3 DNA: TGCAGCGTTGATAATGTAGAGCAGTTCTTC

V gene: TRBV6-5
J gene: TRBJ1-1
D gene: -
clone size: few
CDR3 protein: CASTNTGYTEAFF
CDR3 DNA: TGTGCCAGCACTAATACAGGATACACTGAAGCTTTCTTT

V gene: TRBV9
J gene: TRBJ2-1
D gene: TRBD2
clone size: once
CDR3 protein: CASSVDGTSPRDEQFF
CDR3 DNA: TGTGCCAGCAGCGTAGACGGGACTAGCCCTCGGGATGAGCAGTTCTTC

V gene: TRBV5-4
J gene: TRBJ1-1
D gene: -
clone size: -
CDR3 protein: CASSLKGGGTEAFF
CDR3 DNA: TGTGCCAGCAGCCTCAAGGGTGGAGGGACTGAAGCTTTCTTT

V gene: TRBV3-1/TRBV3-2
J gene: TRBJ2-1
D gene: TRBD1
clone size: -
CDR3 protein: CASSYRGREQFF
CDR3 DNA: TGTGCCAGCAGCTACAGGGGGCGCGAGCAGTTCTTC

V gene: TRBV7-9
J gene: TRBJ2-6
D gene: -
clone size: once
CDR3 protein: CASRGLGAGANVLTF
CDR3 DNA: TGTGCCAGCAGGGGTCTAGGGGCTGGGGCCAACGTCCTGACTTTC

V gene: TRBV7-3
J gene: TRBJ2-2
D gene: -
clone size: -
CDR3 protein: CASSLLGRTGELFF
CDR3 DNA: TGTGCCAGCAGCCTCCTCGGTCGCACCGGGGAGCTGTTTTTT

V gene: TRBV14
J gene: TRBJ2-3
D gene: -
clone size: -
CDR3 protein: CASSRQQLTSTDTQYF
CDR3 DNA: TGTGCCAGCAGCCGCCAACAGTTAACTAGCACAGATACGCAGTATTTT

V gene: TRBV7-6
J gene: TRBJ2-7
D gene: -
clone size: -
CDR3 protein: CASSLEQGRNVEQYF
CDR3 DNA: TGTGCCAGCAGCTTAGAACAGGGCCGGAACGTGGAGCAGTACTTC

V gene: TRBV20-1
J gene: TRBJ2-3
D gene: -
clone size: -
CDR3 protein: CSAGGSDTQYF
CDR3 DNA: TGCAGTGCCGGCGGGTCAGATACGCAGTATTTT

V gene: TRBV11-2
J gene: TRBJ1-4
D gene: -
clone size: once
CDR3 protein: CASSLVTTNEKLFF
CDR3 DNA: TGTGCCAGCAGCCTCGTAACAACTAATGAAAAACTGTTTTTT

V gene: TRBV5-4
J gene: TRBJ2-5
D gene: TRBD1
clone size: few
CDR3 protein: CASSPRTGGVETQYF
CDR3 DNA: TGTGCCAGCAGCCCAAGGACAGGGGGCGTTGAGACCCAGTACTTC

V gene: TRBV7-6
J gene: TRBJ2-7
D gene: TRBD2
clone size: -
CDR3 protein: CASSLRLAGTSYEQYF
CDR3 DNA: TGTGCCAGCAGCTTAAGGCTAGCGGGGACTTCCTACGAGCAGTACTTC

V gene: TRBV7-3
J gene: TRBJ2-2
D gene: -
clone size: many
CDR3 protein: CASSSQGQVGELFF
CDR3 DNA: TGTGCCAGCAGCTCCCAGGGTCAGGTCGGGGAGCTGTTTTTT

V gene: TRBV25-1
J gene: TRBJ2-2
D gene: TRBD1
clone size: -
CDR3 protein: CASTGVHGELFF
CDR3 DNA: TGTGCCTCCACAGGGGTCCACGGGGAGCTGTTTTTT

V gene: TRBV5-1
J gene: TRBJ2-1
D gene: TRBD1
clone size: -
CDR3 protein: CASSLEGGSINEQFF
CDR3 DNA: TGCGCCAGCAGCTTGGAAGGGGGCTCTATCAATGAGCAGTTCTTC

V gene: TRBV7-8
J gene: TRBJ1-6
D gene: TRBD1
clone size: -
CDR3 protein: CASSPRDRTNSPLHF
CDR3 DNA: TGTGCCAGCAGCCCGCGGGACAGGACTAATTCACCCCTCCACTTT

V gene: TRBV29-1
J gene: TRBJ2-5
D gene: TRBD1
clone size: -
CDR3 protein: CSVEAWDRGRETQYF
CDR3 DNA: TGCAGCGTTGAAGCCTGGGACAGGGGGAGAGAGACCCAGTACTTC